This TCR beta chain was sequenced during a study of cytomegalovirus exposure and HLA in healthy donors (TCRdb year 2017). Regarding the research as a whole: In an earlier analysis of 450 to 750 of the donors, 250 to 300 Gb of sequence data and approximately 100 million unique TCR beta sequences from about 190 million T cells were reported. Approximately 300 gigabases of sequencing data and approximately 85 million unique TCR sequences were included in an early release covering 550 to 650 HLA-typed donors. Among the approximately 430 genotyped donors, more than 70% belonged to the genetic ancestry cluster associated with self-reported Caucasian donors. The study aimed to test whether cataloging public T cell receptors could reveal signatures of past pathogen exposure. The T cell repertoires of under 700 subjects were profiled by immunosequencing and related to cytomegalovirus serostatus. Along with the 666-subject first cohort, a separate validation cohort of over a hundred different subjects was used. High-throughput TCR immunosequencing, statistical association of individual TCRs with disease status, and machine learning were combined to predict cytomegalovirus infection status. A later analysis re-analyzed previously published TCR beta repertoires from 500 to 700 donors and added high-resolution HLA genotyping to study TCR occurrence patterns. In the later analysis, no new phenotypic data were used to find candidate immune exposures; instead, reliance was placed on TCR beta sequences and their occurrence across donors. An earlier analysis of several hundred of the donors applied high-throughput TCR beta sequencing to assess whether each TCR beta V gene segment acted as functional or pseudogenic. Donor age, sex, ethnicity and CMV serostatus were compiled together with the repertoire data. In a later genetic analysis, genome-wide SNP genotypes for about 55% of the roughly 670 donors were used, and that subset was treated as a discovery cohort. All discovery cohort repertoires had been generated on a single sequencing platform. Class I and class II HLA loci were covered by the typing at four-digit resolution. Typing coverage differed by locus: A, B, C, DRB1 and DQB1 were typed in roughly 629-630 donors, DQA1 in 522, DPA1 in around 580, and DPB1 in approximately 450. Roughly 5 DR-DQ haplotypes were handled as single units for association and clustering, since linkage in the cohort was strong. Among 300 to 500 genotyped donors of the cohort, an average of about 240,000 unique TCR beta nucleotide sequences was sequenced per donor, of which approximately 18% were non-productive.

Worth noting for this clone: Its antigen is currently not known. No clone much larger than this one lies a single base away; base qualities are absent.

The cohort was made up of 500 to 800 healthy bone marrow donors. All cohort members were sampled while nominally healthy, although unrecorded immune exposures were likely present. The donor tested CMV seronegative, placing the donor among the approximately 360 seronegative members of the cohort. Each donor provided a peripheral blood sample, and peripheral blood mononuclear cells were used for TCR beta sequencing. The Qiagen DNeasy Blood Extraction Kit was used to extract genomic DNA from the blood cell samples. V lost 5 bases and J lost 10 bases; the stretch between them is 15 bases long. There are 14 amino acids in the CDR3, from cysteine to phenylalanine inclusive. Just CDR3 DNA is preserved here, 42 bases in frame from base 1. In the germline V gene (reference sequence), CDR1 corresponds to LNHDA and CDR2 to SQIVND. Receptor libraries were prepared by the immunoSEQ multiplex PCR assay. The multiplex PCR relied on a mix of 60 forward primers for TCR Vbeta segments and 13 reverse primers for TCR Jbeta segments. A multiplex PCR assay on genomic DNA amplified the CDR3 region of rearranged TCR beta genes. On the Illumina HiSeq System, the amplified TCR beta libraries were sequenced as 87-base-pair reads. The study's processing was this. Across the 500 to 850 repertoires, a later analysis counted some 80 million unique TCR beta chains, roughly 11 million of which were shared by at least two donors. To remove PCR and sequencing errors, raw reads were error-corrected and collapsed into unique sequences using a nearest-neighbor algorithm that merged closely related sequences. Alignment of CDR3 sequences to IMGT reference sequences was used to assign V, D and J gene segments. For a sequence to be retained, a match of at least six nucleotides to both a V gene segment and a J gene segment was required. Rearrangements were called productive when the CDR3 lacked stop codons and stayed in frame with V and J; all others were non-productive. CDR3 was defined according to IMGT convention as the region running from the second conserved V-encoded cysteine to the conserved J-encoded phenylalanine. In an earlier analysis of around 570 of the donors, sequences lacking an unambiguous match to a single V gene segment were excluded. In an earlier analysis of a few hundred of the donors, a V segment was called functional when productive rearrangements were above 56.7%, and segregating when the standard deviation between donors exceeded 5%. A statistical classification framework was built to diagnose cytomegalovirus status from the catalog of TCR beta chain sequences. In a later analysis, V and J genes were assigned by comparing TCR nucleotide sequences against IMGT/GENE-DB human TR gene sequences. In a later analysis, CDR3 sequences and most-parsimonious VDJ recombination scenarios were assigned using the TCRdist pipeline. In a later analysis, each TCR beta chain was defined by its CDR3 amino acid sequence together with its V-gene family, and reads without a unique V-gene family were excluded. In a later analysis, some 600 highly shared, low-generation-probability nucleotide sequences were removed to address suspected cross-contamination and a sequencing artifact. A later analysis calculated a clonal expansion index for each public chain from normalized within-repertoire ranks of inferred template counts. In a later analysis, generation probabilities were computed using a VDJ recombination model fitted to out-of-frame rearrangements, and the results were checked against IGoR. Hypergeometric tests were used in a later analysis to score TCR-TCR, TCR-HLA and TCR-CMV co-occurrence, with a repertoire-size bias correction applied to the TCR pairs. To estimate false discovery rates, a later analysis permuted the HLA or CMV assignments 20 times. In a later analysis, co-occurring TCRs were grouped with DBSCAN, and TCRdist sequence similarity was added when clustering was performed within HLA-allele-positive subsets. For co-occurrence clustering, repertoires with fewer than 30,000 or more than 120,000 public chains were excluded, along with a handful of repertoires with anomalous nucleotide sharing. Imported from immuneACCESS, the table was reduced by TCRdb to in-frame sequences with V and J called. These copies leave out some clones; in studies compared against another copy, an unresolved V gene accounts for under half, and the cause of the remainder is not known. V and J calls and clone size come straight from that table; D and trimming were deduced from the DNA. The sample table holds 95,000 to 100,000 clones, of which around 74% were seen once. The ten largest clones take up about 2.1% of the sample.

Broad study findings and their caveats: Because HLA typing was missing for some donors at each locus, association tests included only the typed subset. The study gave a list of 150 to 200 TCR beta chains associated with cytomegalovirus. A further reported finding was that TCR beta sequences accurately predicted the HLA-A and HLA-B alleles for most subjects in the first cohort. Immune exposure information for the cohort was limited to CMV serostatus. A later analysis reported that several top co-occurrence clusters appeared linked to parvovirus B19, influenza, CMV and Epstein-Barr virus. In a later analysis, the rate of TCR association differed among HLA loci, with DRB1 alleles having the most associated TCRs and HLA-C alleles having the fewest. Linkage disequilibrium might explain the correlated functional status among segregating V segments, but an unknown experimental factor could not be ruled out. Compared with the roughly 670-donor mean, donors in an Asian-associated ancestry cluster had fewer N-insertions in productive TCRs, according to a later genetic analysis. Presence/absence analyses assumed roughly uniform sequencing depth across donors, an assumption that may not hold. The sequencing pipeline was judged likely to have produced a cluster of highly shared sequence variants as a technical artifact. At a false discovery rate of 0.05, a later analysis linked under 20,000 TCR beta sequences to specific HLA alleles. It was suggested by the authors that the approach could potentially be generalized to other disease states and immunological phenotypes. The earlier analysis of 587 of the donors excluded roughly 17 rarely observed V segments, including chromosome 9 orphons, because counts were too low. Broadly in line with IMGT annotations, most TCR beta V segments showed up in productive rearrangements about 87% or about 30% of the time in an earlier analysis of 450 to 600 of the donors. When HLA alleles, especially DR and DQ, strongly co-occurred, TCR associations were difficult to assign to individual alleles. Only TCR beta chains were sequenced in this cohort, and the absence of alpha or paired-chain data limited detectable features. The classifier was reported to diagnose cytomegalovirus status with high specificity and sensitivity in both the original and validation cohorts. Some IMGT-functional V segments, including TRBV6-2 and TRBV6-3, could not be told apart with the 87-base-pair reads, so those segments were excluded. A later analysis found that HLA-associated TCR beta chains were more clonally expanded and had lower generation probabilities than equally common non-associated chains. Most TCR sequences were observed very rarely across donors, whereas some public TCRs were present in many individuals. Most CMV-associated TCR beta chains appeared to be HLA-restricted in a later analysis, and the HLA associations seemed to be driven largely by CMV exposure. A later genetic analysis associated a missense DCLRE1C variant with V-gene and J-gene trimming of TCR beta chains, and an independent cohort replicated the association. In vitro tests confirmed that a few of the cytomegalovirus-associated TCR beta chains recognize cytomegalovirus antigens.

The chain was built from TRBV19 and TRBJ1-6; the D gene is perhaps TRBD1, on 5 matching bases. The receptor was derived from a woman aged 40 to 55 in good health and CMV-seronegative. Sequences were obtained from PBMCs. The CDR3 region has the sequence CASSQQGVGSPLHF. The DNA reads TGTGCCAGTAGTCAGCAGGGTGTAGGCTCACCCCTCCACTTT.